This TCR beta chain was sequenced for a study of CD8 T cells in ankylosing spondylitis. Overall study findings and caveats: Past research had described some motif variants in reactive arthritis synovial fluid and blood. About 8 highly homologous variants made up a TCR beta motif, and this motif appeared characteristic of ankylosing spondylitis blood. Reported data indicate significant enrichment of disease-linked clones within matched ankylosing spondylitis synovial fluid.

This clonotype was detected many times. Its target is not known. There are 14 residues in the CDR3. From germline, CDR1 is MNHEY and CDR2 SMNVEV (reference sequence). V shed 3 bases and J shed 4 bases, with 11 bases lying between them. Scientists made TCR beta libraries using quantitative 5'-RACE with molecular barcodes. Via MiXCR, TCRdb re-called the 5' RACE reads, giving one row per CDR3 protein. The sample holds 45,000 to 60,000 distinct CDR3 sequences, approximately 8% seen once. Sequencing was done on a sample of blood, either unsorted or a sorted T cell fraction (not recorded which). The gene calls are TRBV27 and TRBJ2-3; a weak D match, TRBD2 (6 bases). The TCR sequence derives from a female donor with ankylosing spondylitis or in good health (not recorded which). The CDR3 sequence: CASSFGTGADTQYF. The CDR3 nucleotides read TGTGCCAGCAGTTTCGGGACGGGGGCAGATACGCAGTATTTT.